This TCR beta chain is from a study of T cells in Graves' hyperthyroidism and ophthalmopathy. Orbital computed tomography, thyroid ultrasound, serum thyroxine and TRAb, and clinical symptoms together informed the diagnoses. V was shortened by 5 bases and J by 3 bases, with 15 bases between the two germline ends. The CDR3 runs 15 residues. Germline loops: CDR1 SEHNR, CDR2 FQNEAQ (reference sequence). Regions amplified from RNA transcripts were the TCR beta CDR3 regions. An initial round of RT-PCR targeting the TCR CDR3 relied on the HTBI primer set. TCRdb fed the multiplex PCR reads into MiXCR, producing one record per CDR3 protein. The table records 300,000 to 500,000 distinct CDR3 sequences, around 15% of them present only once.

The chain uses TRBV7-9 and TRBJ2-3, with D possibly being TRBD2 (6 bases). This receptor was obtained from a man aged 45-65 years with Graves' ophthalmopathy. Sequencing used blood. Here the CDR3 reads CASSPGGGATDTQYF. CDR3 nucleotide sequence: TGTGCCAGCAGCCCAGGAGGCGGGGCGACAGATACGCAGTATTTT. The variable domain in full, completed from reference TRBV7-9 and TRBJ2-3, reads DTGVSQNPRHKITKRGQNVTFRCDPISEHNRLYWYRQTLGQGPEFLTYFQNEAQLEKSRLLSDRFSAERPKGSFSTLEIQRTEQGDSAMYLCASSPGGGATDTQYFGPGTRLTVL.